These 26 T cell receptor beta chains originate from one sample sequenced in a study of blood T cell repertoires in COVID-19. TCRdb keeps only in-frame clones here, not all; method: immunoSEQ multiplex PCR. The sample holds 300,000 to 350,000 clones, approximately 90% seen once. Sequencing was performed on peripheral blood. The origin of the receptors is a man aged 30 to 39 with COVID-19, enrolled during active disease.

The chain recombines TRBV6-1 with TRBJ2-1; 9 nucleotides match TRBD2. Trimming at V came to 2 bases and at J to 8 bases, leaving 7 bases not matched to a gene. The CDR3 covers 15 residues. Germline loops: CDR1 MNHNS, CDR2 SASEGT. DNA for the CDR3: TGTGCCAGCAGTGAACGCACTAGCGGGTTCCATGAGCAGTTCTTC. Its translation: CASSERTSGFHEQFF.

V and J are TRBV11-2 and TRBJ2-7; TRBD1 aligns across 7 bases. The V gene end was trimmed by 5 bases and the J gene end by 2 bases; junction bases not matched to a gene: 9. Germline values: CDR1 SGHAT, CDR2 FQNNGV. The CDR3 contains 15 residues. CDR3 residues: CASSPPGTATYEQYF. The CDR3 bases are TGTGCCAGCAGCCCCCCCGGGACAGCTACCTACGAGCAGTACTTC.

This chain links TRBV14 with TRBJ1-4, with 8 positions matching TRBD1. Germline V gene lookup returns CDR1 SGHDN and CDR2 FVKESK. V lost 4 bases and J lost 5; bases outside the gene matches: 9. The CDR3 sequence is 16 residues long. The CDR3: CASSLRQGLGNEKLFF. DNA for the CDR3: TGTGCCAGCAGCCTGCGACAGGGGCTGGGGAATGAAAAACTGTTTTTT. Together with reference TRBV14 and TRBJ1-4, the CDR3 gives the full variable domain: EAGVTQFPSHSVIEKGQTVTLRCDPISGHDNLYWYRRVMGKEIKFLLHFVKESKQDESGMPNNRFLAERTGGTYSTLKVQPAELEDSGVYFCASSLRQGLGNEKLFFGSGTQLSVL.

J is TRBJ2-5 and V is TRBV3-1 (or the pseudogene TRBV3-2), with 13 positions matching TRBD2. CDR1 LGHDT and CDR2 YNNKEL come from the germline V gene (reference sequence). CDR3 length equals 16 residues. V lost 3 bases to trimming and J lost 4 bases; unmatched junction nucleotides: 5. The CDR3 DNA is TGTGCCAGCAGCCATCCTGGACTAGCGGGAGTAGAGACCCAGTACTTC. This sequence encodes CASSHPGLAGVETQYF.

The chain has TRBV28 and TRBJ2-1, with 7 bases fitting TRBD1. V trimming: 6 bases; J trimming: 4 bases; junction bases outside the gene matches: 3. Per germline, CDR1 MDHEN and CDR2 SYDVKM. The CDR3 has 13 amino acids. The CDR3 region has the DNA TGTGCCAGCAGATCGGGACAGTACAATGAGCAGTTCTTC. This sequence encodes CASRSGQYNEQFF.

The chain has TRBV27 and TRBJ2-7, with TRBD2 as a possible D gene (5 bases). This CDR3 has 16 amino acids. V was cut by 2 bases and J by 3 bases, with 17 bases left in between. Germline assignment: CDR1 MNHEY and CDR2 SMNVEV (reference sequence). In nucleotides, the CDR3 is TGTGCCAGCAGTTTAGCATCGGGGTCGGTCGGCTACGAGCAGTACTTC. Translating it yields CASSLASGSVGYEQYF.

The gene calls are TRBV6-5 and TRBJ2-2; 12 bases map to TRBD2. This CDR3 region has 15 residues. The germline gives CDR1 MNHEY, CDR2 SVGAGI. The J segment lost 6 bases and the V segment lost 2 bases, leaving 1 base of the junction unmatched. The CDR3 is CASSYLAGGPGELFF. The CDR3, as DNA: TGTGCCAGCAGTTACCTAGCGGGGGGGCCCGGGGAGCTGTTTTTT.

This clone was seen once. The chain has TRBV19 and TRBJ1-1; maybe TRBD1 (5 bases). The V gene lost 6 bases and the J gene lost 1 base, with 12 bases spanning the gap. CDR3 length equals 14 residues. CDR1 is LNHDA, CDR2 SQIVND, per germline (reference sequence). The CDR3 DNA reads TGTGCCAGTAGGAGACAGACGGCGAACACTGAAGCTTTCTTT. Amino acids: CASRRQTANTEAFF.

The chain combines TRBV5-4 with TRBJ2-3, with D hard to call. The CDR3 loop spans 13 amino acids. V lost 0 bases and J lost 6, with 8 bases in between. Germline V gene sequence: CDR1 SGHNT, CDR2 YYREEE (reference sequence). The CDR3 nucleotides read TGTGCCAGCAGCTTGGAGCTGAAGGATACGCAGTATTTT. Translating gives CASSLELKDTQYF.

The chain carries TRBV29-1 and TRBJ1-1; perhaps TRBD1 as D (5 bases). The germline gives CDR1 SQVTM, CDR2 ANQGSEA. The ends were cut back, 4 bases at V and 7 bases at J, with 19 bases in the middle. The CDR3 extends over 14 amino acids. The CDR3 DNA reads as TGCAGCGTTGTGTCCGGACGGGGGGGAGGTGAAGCTTTCTTT. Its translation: CSVVSGRGGGEAFF.

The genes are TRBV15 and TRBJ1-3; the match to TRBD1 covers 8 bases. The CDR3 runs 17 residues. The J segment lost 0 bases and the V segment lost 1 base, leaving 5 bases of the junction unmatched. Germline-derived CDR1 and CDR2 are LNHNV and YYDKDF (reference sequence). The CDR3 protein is CATSRARDRFSGNTIYF. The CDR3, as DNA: TGTGCCACCAGCAGAGCTCGGGACAGGTTCTCTGGAAACACCATATATTTT. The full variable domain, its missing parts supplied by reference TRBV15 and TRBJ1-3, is DAMVIQNPRYQVTQFGKPVTLSCSQTLNHNVMYWYQQKSSQAPKLLFHYYDKDFNNEADTPDNFQSRRPNTSFCFLDIRSPGLGDTAMYLCATSRARDRFSGNTIYFGEGSWLTVV.

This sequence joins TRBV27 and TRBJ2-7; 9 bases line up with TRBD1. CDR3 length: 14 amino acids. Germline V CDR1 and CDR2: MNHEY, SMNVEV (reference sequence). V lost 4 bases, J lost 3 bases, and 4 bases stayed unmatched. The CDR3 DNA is TGTGCCAGCAGTTCCCGACAGGGGGTCTACGAGCAGTACTTC. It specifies CASSSRQGVYEQYF.

The CDR3 reads CASSLGQGRGPDTQYF. The CDR3 DNA reads as TGTGCCAGCAGCCTCGGACAGGGGAGGGGTCCAGATACGCAGTATTTT. The gene calls are TRBV7-3 and TRBJ2-3, with 9 bases that match TRBD1. Germline V gene lookup returns CDR1 SGHTA and CDR2 FQGTGA. CDR3 length: 16 residues. Trimming took 5 bases from V and 4 from J; bases not matched to a gene: 10.

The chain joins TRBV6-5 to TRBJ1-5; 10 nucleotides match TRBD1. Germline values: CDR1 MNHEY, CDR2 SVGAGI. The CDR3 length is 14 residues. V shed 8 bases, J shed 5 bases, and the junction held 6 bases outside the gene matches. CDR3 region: CASQDRGVDQPQHF. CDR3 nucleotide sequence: TGTGCCAGCCAGGACAGGGGGGTGGATCAGCCCCAGCATTTT.

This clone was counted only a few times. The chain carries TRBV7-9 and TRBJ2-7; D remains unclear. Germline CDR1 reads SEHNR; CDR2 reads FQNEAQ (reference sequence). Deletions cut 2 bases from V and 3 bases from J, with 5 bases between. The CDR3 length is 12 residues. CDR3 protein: CASSLQDYEQYF. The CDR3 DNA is TGTGCCAGCAGCTTACAGGACTACGAGCAGTACTTC.

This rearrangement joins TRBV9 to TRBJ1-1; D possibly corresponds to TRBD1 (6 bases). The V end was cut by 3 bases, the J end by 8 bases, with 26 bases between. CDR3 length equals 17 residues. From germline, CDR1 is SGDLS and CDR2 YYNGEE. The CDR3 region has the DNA TGTGCCAGCAGCGATAAAAGAAAACAGGGCACTCGACTCGAAGCTTTCTTT. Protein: CASSDKRKQGTRLEAFF.

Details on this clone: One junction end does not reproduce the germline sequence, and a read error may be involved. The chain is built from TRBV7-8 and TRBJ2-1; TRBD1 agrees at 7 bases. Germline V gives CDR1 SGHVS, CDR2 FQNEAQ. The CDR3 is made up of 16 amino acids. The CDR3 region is CASTLYGQDRYNEQFF. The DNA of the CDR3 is TGTGCCAGCACCTTATACGGACAGGACCGCTACAATGAGCAGTTCTTC.

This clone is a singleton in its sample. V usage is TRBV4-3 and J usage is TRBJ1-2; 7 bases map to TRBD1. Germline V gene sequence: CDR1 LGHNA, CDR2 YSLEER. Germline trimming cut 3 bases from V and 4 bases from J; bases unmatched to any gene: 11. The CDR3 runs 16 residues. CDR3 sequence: CASSQGQFGSPYGYTF. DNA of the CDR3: TGCGCCAGCAGCCAGGGACAGTTTGGGTCTCCCTATGGCTACACCTTC.

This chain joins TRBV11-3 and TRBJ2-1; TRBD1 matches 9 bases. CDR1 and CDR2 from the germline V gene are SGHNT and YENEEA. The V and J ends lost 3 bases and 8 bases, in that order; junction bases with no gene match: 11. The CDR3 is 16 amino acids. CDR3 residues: CASSFAGTGSSYEQFF. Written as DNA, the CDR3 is TGTGCCAGCAGCTTCGCCGGGACAGGGTCCAGCTATGAGCAGTTCTTC.

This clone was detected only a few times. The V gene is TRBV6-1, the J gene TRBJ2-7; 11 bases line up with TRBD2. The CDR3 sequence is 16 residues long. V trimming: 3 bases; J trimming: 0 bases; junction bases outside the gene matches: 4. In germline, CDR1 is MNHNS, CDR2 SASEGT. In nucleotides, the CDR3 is TGTGCCAGCAGTGAGACCGGGACTAGCGGCTCCTACGAGCAGTACTTC. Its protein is CASSETGTSGSYEQYF.

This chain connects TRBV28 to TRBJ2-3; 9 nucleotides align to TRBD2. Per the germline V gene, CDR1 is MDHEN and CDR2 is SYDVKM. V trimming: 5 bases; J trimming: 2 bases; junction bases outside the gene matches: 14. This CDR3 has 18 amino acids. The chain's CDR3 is CASSPDHSLAGPTDTQYF. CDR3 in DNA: TGTGCCAGCAGTCCAGACCATTCTCTAGCGGGACCCACAGATACGCAGTATTTT.

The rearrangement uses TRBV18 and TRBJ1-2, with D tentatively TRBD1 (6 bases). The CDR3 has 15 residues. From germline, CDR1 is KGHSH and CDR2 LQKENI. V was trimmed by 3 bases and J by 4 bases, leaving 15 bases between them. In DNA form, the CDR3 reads TGTGCCAGCTCACCTACAGAGGACAGCATCTATGGCTACACCTTC. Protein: CASSPTEDSIYGYTF.

The chain's CDR3 is CASSRSGVGNSPLHF. CDR3 DNA: TGTGCCAGCAGCCGTTCAGGGGTCGGAAATTCACCCCTCCACTTT. The chain links TRBV7-2 to TRBJ1-6, with a possible D match to TRBD1 (6 bases). The CDR3 totals 15 residues. V shed 5 bases and J shed 7 bases, with 15 bases lying between them. The germline V gene has CDR1 SGHTA and CDR2 FQGNSA.

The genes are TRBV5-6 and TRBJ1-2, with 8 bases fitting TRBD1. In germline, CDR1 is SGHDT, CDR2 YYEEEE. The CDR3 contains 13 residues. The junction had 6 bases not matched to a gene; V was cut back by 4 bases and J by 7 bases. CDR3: CASSGLTGAGYTF. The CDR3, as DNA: TGTGCCAGCAGCGGACTGACAGGGGCTGGCTACACCTTC.

CDR3 nucleotide sequence: TGCAGCGTTGAAGTTTTCGCTAGCGGGGGATACAATGAGCAGTTCTTC. It codes for CSVEVFASGGYNEQFF. The rearrangement uses TRBV29-1 and TRBJ2-1, with TRBD2 identical over 10 bases. The germline V gene encodes CDR1 SQVTM and CDR2 ANQGSEA. The junction had 7 bases not matched to a gene; V was cut back by 1 base and J by 4 bases. The CDR3 has 16 amino acids.

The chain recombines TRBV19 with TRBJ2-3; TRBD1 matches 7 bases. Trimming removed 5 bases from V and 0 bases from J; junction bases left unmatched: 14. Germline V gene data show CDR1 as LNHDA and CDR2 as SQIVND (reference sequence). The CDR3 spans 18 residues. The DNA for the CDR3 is TGTGCCAGTAGTCCTGACAGGGATGTACTTTCAAGCACAGATACGCAGTATTTT. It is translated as CASSPDRDVLSSTDTQYF.